These T cell receptor beta chains were read from a single sample in a study of T cell responses to AZD1222 COVID-19 vaccine. Repertoires were generated with immunoSEQ multiplex PCR, while TCRdb's copy carries only in-frame clones and drops some. The sample shows about 130,000 clones, 93% of them seen only once. The sequences come from peripheral blood, collected on day 0 of AZD1222 vaccination. The receptors were gathered from an adult in good health. Each CDR3 is given with its conserved first and last residue. The D gene is left open where the match is weak. Clone size is shown for a subset of rows, as once, few, many or a class of expanded clone.

>.|TRBJ2-7|TRBD1|TRBV7-9
TGTGCCAGCAGCTATCAACGGGACAGCACCTACGAGCAGTACTTC
CASSYQRDSTYEQYF
>.|TRBJ1-2|.|TRBV29-1
TGCAGCGTTGCCATAGGGGCGGAGAACTATGGCTACACCTTC
CSVAIGAENYGYTF
>few|TRBJ2-1|TRBD1|TRBV9
TGTGCCAGCAGTCCAAGACAGGGCCAGCAGTTCTTC
CASSPRQGQQFF
>.|TRBJ2-7|.|TRBV28
TGTGCCAGCAGTTTACTCTCCTACGAGCAGTACTTC
CASSLLSYEQYF
>.|TRBJ2-3|TRBD2|TRBV6-1
TGTGCCAGCAGTGACCCAAAGGGGAGGGTCACAGATACGCAGTATTTT
CASSDPKGRVTDTQYF
>.|TRBJ2-7|TRBD1|TRBV7-9
TGTGCCAGCAGCTTAAGTCAGGGGGACGTCGAGCAGTACTTC
CASSLSQGDVEQYF
>.|TRBJ1-5|.|TRBV2
TGTGCCAGCAGTGATAGGAGGGGTAGCAATCAGCCCCAGCATTTT
CASSDRRGSNQPQHF
>.|TRBJ1-5|.|TRBV27
TGTGCCAGCAGTTTATCTGGCAATCAGCCCCAGCATTTT
CASSLSGNQPQHF
>.|TRBJ1-1|TRBD1|TRBV6-6
TGTGCCAGCAAGGACAGGGGGCCGTACACTGAAGCTTTCTTT
CASKDRGPYTEAFF
>.|TRBJ2-7|TRBD1|TRBV20-1
TGCAGTGCTAGCTCAGGGGGCGAGCAGTACTTC
CSASSGGEQYF
>few|TRBJ1-4|.|TRBV28
TGTGCCAGCAGTTTTCTGGGGTACACTAATGAAAAACTGTTTTTT
CASSFLGYTNEKLFF
>.|TRBJ1-1|.|TRBV3-1/TRBV3-2
TGTGCCAGCAGGGATTGGACGGCGAACACTGAAGCTTTCTTT
CASRDWTANTEAFF
>.|TRBJ2-3|TRBD1|TRBV30
TGTGCCTGCGGACAGGGAAATTTATTTAGCACAGATACGCAGTATTTT
CACGQGNLFSTDTQYF
>.|TRBJ2-7|.|TRBV25-1
TGTGCCAGCAGTGGTGAGTTGTACGAGCAGTACTTC
CASSGELYEQYF
>.|TRBJ2-7|TRBD1|TRBV28
TGTGCCAGCATCTCCCCCGGGACAGGATCCTACGAGCAGTACTTC
CASISPGTGSYEQYF
>.|TRBJ2-4|TRBD2|TRBV11-2
TGTGCCAGCAGCCCCGGGACTAGCTCGGTAAACATTCAGTACTTC
CASSPGTSSVNIQYF
>.|TRBJ1-1|.|TRBV9
TGTGCCAGCAGCGATCAGAACACTGAAGCTTTCTTT
CASSDQNTEAFF
>.|TRBJ1-3|.|TRBV10-3
TGTGCCATCAGTTTGGACTCACCTGGAAACACCATATATTTT
CAISLDSPGNTIYF
>.|TRBJ1-4|.|TRBV11-2
TGTGCCAGCAGTGCTAGGCGCGGGGGCACAGGGCTTTATGAAAAACTGTTTTTT
CASSARRGGTGLYEKLFF
>.|TRBJ1-2|.|TRBV10-3
TGTGCCATCAGTGAGTCGATGGGGCTTGGAGGCTACACCTTC
CAISESMGLGGYTF
>.|TRBJ2-7|TRBD2|TRBV4-2
TGTGCCAGCAGCCCGGACGAAGCGGGAACAAGCTCCTACGAGCAGTACTTC
CASSPDEAGTSSYEQYF
>.|TRBJ1-5|TRBD1|TRBV28
TGTGCCAGCAGCCCCCCGGACAGGGGGGGACAGCCCCAGCATTTT
CASSPPDRGGQPQHF
>.|TRBJ1-1|.|TRBV10-3
TGTGCCAGCAACCGGGACCCTAACACTGAAGCTTTCTTT
CASNRDPNTEAFF
>.|TRBJ1-2|.|TRBV7-2
TGTGCCAGCAGCTTTCAATCACAGGGTCCGGGAGGGCTTGGCTACACCTTC
CASSFQSQGPGGLGYTF
>.|TRBJ1-2|.|TRBV4-1
TGCGCCAGCAGCCAACAGGGGAACTATGGCTACACCTTC
CASSQQGNYGYTF
>.|TRBJ1-1|.|TRBV5-1
TGCGCCAGCAGCTTGTCCGGCGGGCAGGGCACTGAAGCTTTCTTT
CASSLSGGQGTEAFF
>.|TRBJ2-7|TRBD2|TRBV13
TGTGCCAGCAGCTCATGGACTAGCGACTACGAGCAGTACTTC
CASSSWTSDYEQYF
>few|TRBJ2-3|.|TRBV15
TGTGCCACCAGCAGAGGCAGCGGCAGCACAGATACGCAGTATTTT
CATSRGSGSTDTQYF
>.|TRBJ2-3|.|TRBV19
TGTGCCAGTAGCATCCGAAGGACAGATACGCAGTATTTT
CASSIRRTDTQYF
>.|TRBJ1-1|.|TRBV4-2
TGTGCCAGCAGCCATTGGCCCCTGTCGCGGAACACTGAAGCTTTCTTT
CASSHWPLSRNTEAFF
>.|TRBJ2-2|TRBD2|TRBV7-2
TGTGCCAGCAGCCCCCTGGCGGGAGTGAGTACCGGGGAGCTGTTTTTT
CASSPLAGVSTGELFF
>few|TRBJ2-7|TRBD1|TRBV29-1
TGCAGCGTTTACCCCGGGACAGGGGGCGACGAGCAGTACTTC
CSVYPGTGGDEQYF
>.|TRBJ2-7|TRBD1|TRBV27
TGTGCCAGCAGCCGGTCGGGACAGATCTCCTACGAGCAGTACTTC
CASSRSGQISYEQYF
>.|TRBJ2-2|.|TRBV7-9
TGTGCCAGCAGCGCTGCGGCGGGCGGCACCGGGGAGCTGTTTTTT
CASSAAAGGTGELFF
>.|TRBJ2-3|.|TRBV6-5
TGTGCCAGCAGTTACGGTGGCGGGGTGGGCACAGATACGCAGTATTTT
CASSYGGGVGTDTQYF
>.|TRBJ2-1|.|TRBV6-5
TGTGCCAGCAGCCCAGGGGTGGGATCCTACAATGAGCAGTTCTTC
CASSPGVGSYNEQFF
>.|TRBJ2-1|.|TRBV7-9
TGTGCCAGCTCGGGTCAGTTATCCTACAATGAGCAGTTCTTC
CASSGQLSYNEQFF
>.|TRBJ1-1|.|TRBV7-2
TGTGCCAGCAGCTTAGTAGGGGGACCCATGAACACTGAAGCTTTCTTT
CASSLVGGPMNTEAFF
>.|TRBJ1-1|.|TRBV30
TGTGCCTGGAGTAAAACAAACACTGAAGCTTTCTTT
CAWSKTNTEAFF
>.|TRBJ1-1|.|TRBV28
TGTGCCAGCAGTTTGGAGACGGGGACGGTAGCTTTCTTT
CASSLETGTVAFF
>.|TRBJ1-4|.|TRBV9
TGTGCCAGCAGCCCGATCTCAGCTAATGAAAAACTGTTTTTT
CASSPISANEKLFF
>.|TRBJ1-3|.|TRBV21-1
TGTGCCAGCACCCCGGGACGCCACTCTGGAAACACCATATATTTT
CASTPGRHSGNTIYF
>once|TRBJ2-5|.|TRBV6-2/TRBV6-3
TGTGCCAGCAGTTACGGCGTCCTGGGGGAGACCCAGTACTTC
CASSYGVLGETQYF
>.|TRBJ2-1|TRBD1|TRBV7-6
TGTGCCAGCAGCTCACAAAGGACAGGGGGAAATGAGCAGTTCTTC
CASSSQRTGGNEQFF
>once|TRBJ1-3|.|TRBV29-1
TGCAGCGTCGGACTCGGAAACACCATATATTTT
CSVGLGNTIYF
>.|TRBJ2-1|TRBD2|TRBV19
TGTGCCAGCTCTGGACTAGCGAGGGGGGATGAGCAGTTCTTC
CASSGLARGDEQFF
>once|TRBJ1-3|.|TRBV28
TGTGCCAGCAGTCTCGGGCCCGGCGACACCATATATTTT
CASSLGPGDTIYF
>.|TRBJ2-7|.|TRBV2
TGTGCCAGCAGTGTTGCAGGGGGGAACTACGAGCAGTACTTC
CASSVAGGNYEQYF
>.|TRBJ1-4|.|TRBV5-1
TGCGCCAGCAGCTCCGGGGCCGGGTTTGGAACTAATGAAAAACTGTTTTTT
CASSSGAGFGTNEKLFF
>.|TRBJ1-5|.|TRBV18
TGTGCCAGCTCGCCAACACAAGATCAGCCCCAGCATTTT
CASSPTQDQPQHF
>.|TRBJ1-4|.|TRBV7-2
TGTGCCAGCAGCTTAACGAGGGACACCCAGAAGGAAAAACTGTTTTTT
CASSLTRDTQKEKLFF
>.|TRBJ1-2|.|TRBV2
TGTGCCAGTAGCACAGGGCCCTATGGCTACACCTTC
CASSTGPYGYTF
>.|TRBJ1-2|TRBD1|TRBV3-1/TRBV3-2
TGTGCCAGCCGAGGGACAGGGACTATCGGCGGCTACACCTTC
CASRGTGTIGGYTF
>.|TRBJ1-4|TRBD1|TRBV6-1
TGTGCCAGCAGTGGACCACCCCGGACAGGGGCCAATGAAAAACTGTTTTTT
CASSGPPRTGANEKLFF